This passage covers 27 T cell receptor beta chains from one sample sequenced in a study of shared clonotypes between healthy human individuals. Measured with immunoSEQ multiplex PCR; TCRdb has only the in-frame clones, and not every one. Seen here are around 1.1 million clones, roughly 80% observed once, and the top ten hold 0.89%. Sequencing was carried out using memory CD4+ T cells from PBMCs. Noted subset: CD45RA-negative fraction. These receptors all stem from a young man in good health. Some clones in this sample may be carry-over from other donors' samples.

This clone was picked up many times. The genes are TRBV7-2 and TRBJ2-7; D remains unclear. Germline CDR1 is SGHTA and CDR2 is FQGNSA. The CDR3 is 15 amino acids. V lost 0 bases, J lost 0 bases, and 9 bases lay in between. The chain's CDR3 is CASSLAGFSSYEQYF. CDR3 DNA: TGTGCCAGCAGCTTAGCAGGGTTTAGCTCCTACGAGCAGTACTTC.

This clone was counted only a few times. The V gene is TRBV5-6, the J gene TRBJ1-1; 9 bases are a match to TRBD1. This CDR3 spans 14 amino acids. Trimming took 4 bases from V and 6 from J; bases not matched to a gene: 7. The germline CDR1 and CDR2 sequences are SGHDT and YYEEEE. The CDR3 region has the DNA TGTGCCAGCAGCCACCGGGACAGGGTCCCTGAAGCTTTCTTT. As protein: CASSHRDRVPEAFF.

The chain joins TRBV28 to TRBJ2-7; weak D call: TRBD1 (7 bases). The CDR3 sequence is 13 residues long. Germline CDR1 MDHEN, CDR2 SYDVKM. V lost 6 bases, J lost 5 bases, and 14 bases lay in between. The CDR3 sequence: CASRLDREDEQYF. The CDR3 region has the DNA TGTGCCAGCAGACTAGACAGGGAGGACGAGCAGTACTTC. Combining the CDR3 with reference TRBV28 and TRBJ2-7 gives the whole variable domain DVKVTQSSRYLVKRTGEKVFLECVQDMDHENMFWYRQDPGLGLRLIYFSYDVKMKEKGDIPEGYSVSREKKERFSLILESASTNQTSMYLCASRLDREDEQYFGPGTRLTVT.

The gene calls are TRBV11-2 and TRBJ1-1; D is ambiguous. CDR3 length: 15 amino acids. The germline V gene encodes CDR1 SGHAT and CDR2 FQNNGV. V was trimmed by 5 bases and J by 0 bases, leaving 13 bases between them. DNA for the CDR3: TGTGCCAGCAGCCCGGCAACTCTGGTGAACACTGAAGCTTTCTTT. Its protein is CASSPATLVNTEAFF.

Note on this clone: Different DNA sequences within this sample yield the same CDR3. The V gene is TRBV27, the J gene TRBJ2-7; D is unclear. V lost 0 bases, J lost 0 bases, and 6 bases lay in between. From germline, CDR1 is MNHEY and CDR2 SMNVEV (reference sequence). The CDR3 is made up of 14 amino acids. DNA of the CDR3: TGTGCCAGCAGTTTATCATCTATCTCCTACGAGCAGTACTTC. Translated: CASSLSSISYEQYF.

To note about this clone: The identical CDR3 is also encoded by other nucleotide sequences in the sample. The CDR3 coding sequence is TGTGCCAGCAGTTTCCTGCACACTGAAGCTTTCTTT. Amino acids: CASSFLHTEAFF. This chain connects TRBV28 to TRBJ1-1; D gene uncertain. This CDR3 has 12 amino acids. V shed 3 bases and J shed 3 bases, with 5 bases lying between them. Germline CDR1 and CDR2: MDHEN and SYDVKM.

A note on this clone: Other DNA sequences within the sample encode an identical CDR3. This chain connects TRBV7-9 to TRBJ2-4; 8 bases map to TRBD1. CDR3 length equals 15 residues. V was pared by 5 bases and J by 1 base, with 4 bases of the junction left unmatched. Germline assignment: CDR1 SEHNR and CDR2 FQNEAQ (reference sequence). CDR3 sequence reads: CASSLQGAAKNIQYF. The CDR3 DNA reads TGTGCCAGCAGCCTCCAGGGGGCTGCCAAAAACATTCAGTACTTC.

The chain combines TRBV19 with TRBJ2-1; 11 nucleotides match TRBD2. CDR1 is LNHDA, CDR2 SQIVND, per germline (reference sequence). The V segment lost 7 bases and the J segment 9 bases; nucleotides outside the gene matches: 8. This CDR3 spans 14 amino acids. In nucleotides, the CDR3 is TGTGCCAGTATGCATAGCGGGAGGGTTCTTGAGCAGTTCTTC. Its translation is CASMHSGRVLEQFF.

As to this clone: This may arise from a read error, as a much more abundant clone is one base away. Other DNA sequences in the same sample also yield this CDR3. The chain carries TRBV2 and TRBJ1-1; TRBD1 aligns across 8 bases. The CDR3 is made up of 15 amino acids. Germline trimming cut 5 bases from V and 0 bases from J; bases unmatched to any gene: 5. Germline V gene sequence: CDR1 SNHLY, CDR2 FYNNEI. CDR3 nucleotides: TGTGCCAGCAGTCAGCAGGGGGCCATGAACACTGAAGCTTTCTTT. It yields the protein CASSQQGAMNTEAFF.

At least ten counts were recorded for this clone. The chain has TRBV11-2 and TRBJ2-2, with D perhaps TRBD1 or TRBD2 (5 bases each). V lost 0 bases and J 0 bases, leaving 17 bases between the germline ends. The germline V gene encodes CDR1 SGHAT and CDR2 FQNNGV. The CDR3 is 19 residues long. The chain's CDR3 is CASSLDWGTGPANTGELFF. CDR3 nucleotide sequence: TGTGCCAGCAGCTTAGACTGGGGCACGGGGCCCGCGAACACCGGGGAGCTGTTTTTT.

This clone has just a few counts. Here the CDR3 DNA reads TGTGCCAGCAGCTTAGGGCGAACAGGAGACACTGAAGCTTTCTTT. This sequence encodes CASSLGRTGDTEAFF. The J gene is TRBJ1-1, the V gene TRBV7-9; a weak D match, TRBD1 (5 bases). CDR3 length: 15 residues. CDR1 and CDR2 from the germline V gene are SEHNR and FQNEAQ (reference sequence). The V end was cut by 1 base, the J end by 3 bases, with 12 bases between.

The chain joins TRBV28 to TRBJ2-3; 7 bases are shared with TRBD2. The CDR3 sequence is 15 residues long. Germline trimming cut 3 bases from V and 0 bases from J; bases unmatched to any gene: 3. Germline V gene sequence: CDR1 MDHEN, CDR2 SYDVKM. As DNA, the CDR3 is TGTGCCAGCAGTTTGGGCGGGGGTAGCACAGATACGCAGTATTTT. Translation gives CASSLGGGSTDTQYF.

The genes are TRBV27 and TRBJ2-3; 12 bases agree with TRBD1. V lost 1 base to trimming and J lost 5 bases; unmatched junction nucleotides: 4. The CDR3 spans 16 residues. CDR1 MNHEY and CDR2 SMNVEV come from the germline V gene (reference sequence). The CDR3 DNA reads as TGTGCCAGCAGTTTATTGGGACAGGGGGCAGAAGATACGCAGTATTTT. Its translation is CASSLLGQGAEDTQYF.

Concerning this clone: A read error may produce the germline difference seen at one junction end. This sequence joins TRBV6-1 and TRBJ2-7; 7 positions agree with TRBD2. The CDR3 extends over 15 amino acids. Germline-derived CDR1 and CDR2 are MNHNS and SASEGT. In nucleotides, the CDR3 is TGTGCCATCAGTGAAGGTTGGGGGGGGTCCTACGAGCAGTACTTC. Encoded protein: CAISEGWGGSYEQYF.

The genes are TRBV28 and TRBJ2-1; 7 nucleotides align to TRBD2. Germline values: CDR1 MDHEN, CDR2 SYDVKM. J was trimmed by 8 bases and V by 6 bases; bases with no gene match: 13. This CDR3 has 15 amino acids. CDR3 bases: TGTGCCAGCAGCCCAAGCGGGATGAGTCGTGATGAGCAGTTCTTC. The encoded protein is CASSPSGMSRDEQFF.

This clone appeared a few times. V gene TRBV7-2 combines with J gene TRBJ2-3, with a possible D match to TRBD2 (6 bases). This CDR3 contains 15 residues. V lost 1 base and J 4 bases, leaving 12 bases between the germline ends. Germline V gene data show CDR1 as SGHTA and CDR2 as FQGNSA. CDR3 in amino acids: CASSLVGWGADTQYF. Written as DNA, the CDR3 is TGTGCCAGCAGCTTAGTAGGGTGGGGGGCAGATACGCAGTATTTT.

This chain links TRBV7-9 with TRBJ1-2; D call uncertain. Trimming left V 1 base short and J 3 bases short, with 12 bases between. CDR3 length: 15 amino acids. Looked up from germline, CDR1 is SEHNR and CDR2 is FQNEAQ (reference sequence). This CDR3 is CASSLGLRSDYGYTF. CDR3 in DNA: TGTGCCAGCAGCTTAGGACTCAGGTCGGACTATGGCTACACCTTC.

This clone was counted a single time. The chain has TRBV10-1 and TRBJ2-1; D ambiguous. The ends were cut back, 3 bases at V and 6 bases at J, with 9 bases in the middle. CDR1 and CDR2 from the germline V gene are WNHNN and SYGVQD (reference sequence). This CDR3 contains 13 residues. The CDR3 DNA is TGCGCCAGCAGTGATCAGCCGGGCAATGAGCAGTTCTTC. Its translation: CASSDQPGNEQFF.

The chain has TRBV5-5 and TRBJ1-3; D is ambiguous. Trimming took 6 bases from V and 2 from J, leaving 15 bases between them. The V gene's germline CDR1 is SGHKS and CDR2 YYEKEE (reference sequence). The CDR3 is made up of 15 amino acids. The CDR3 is CASTGPKPTGNTIYF. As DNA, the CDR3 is TGTGCCAGCACGGGCCCAAAGCCTACTGGAAACACCATATATTTT.

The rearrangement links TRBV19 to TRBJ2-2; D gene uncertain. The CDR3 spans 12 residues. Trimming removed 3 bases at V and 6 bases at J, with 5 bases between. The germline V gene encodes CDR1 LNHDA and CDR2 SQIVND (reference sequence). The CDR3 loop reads CASSMGPGELFF. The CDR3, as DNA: TGTGCCAGTAGTATGGGCCCCGGGGAGCTGTTTTTT.

This CDR3 is CASRGGLAGINEQYF. The CDR3 DNA reads TGTGCCAGCAGAGGGGGACTAGCGGGAATCAACGAGCAGTACTTC. The rearrangement joins TRBV7-2 to TRBJ2-7; 13 bases align to TRBD2. The CDR3 totals 15 residues. J gave up 5 bases and V 6 bases, and 7 bases lay outside the gene matches. Germline values: CDR1 SGHTA, CDR2 FQGNSA.

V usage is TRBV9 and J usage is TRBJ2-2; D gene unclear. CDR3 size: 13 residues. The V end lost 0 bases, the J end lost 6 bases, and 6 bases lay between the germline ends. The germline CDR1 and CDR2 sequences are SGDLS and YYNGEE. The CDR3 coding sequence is TGTGCCAGCAGCGTAGGAGTCGCCGGGGAGCTGTTTTTT. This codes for CASSVGVAGELFF.

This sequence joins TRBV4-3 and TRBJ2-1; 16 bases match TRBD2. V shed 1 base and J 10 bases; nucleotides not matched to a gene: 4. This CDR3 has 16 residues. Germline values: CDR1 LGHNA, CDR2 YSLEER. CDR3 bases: TGCGCCAGCAGCCAAGCCCCGGGACTAGCGGGAGGGGAGCAGTTCTTC. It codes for CASSQAPGLAGGEQFF.

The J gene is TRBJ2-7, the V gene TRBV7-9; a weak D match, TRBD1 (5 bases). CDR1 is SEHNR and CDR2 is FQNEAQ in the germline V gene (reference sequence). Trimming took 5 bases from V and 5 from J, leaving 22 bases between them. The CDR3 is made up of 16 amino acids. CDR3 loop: CASSVGHPGGADEQYF. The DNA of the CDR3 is TGTGCCAGCAGCGTTGGACACCCGGGCGGTGCAGACGAGCAGTACTTC.

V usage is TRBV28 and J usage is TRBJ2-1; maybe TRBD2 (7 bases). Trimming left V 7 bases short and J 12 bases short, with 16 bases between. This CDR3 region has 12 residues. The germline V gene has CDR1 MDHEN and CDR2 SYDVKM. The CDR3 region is CASTRRRGGQFF. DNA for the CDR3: TGTGCCAGCACCCGGAGGAGGGGGGGGCAGTTCTTC.

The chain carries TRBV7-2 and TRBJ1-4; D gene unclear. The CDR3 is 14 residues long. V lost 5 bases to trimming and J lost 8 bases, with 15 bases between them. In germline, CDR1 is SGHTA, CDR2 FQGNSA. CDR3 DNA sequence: TGTGCCAGCAGCCTTCGGACGGCGAGGGAAAAACTGTTTTTT. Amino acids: CASSLRTAREKLFF.

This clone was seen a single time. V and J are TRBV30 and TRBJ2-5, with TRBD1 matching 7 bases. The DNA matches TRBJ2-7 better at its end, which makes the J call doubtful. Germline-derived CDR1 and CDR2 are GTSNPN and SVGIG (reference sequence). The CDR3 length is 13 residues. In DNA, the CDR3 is TGTGCCTGGAGTCGACAGGGAAACTACGAGCAGTACTTC. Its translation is CAWSRQGNYEQYF.